The 20 T cell receptor beta chains below all came from one sample that was sequenced in a study of T-cell reconstitution after alpha-beta-depleted transplantation in children. Unique molecular identifiers were used to barcode this TCRbeta library. TCRdb processed the PCR reads anew with MiXCR; each CDR3 protein has one entry. The sample has about 610,000 distinct CDR3 sequences; about 10% are singletons. This material consisted of PBMCs from the stem cell graft donor, taken from the stem cell graft. These TCRs come from a human donor who donated a stem cell graft to a child with acute myeloid leukemia.

This clonotype turned up a few times. The chain recombines TRBV24-1 with TRBJ1-1; no definite D call. The CDR3 consists of 15 residues. V lost 4 bases and J lost 3, with 14 bases in between. Germline V gene sequence: CDR1 KGHDR, CDR2 SFDVKD. The CDR3 DNA sequence: TGTGCCACCAGTGAGCGGGCGGTGTGGTACACTGAAGCTTTCTTT. Translated: CATSERAVWYTEAFF.

The chain links TRBV7-3 to TRBJ2-2; 7 bases map to TRBD2. CDR3 length: 14 amino acids. Germline assignment: CDR1 SGHTA and CDR2 FQGTGA. Germline trimming cut 5 bases from V and 4 bases from J; bases unmatched to any gene: 4. CDR3 sequence: CASSPTSVTGELFF. In nucleotides, the CDR3 is TGTGCCAGCAGCCCCACTAGCGTCACCGGGGAGCTGTTTTTT.

This clonotype has at least ten counts. This chain uses TRBV12-3 or TRBV12-4 with TRBJ2-1, with D perhaps TRBD2 (6 bases). The CDR3 spans 15 residues. The germline V and J ends were trimmed by 6 bases and 4 bases, with 16 bases remaining between them. Here the CDR3 reads CASSLGDSGYNEQFF. Here the CDR3 DNA reads TGTGCCAGCAGCCTTGGGGACTCGGGGTACAATGAGCAGTTCTTC.

This rearrangement joins TRBV20-1 to TRBJ1-2, with 7 bases matching TRBD1. Losses at the gene ends were 5 bases for V and 7 bases for J; bases not matched to a gene: 10. Germline V CDR1 and CDR2: DFQATT, SNEGSKA (reference sequence). CDR3 size: 13 residues. The CDR3 sequence: CSAGTTGSGGYTF. The CDR3 DNA reads TGCAGTGCTGGAACGACAGGGTCAGGTGGCTACACCTTC.

This clonotype appeared many times. The chain recombines TRBV4-2 with TRBJ2-1, with 11 bases lining up with TRBD2. The germline V gene has CDR1 LGHNA and CDR2 YNFKEQ. The CDR3 extends over 19 amino acids. Trimming took 4 bases from V and 2 from J; bases not matched to a gene: 13. CDR3 in amino acids: CASSPGTSGALSPYNEQFF. The DNA of the CDR3 is TGTGCCAGCAGCCCGGGGACTAGCGGTGCCTTGAGCCCCTACAATGAGCAGTTCTTC.

The V and J genes are TRBV30 and TRBJ1-5; TRBD1 matches at 7 bases. This CDR3 is built from 13 residues. Germline values: CDR1 GTSNPN, CDR2 SVGIG (reference sequence). Trimming at V came to 1 base and at J to 16 bases, leaving 13 bases not matched to a gene. CDR3: CAWSGPTGQTPHF. Written as DNA, the CDR3 is TGTGCCTGGAGTGGGCCGACAGGGCAAACTCCCCATTTT.

The table lists this clonotype with a few counts. The rearrangement uses TRBV14 and TRBJ2-7; the D gene is possibly TRBD1 (5 bases). This CDR3 spans 14 amino acids. Germline values: CDR1 SGHDN, CDR2 FVKESK. V dropped 2 bases and J dropped 3 bases, with 11 bases sitting between them. CDR3 residues: CASSQWQGGYEQYF. The DNA of the CDR3 is TGTGCCAGCAGCCAATGGCAGGGCGGCTACGAGCAGTACTTC.

This clonotype turned up a few times. The J gene is TRBJ2-5, the V gene TRBV7-2; no reliable D call. V lost 5 bases to trimming and J lost 4 bases, with 8 bases between them. From germline, CDR1 is SGHTA and CDR2 FQGNSA. CDR3 length: 12 residues. CDR3 loop: CASSRPSETQYF. CDR3 nucleotide sequence: TGTGCCAGCAGCCGGCCATCAGAGACCCAGTACTTC.

Turning to this clonotype: A read error may be the cause here, since a much bigger clone is one base away. The chain has TRBV5-1 and TRBJ2-1, with 9 positions matching TRBD2. The germline gives CDR1 SGHRS, CDR2 YFSETQ. V lost 4 bases, J lost 7 bases, and 12 bases stayed unmatched. There are 16 residues in the CDR3. This chain's CDR3 is CASSLLEREDLNEQFF. In DNA form, the CDR3 reads TGCGCCAGCAGCCTCCTAGAGCGGGAGGACCTAAATGAGCAGTTCTTC.

The chain is built from TRBV11-2 and TRBJ1-3; D is ambiguous. The CDR3 has 16 amino acids. V was pared by 3 bases and J by 2 bases, with 14 bases between. CDR1 SGHAT and CDR2 FQNNGV come from the germline V gene. The CDR3 DNA reads TGTGCCAGCAGCTTGGACCCTGGGATTACTGGAAACACCATATATTTT. This codes for CASSLDPGITGNTIYF.

This clonotype has more than one count but fewer than ten. The V gene is TRBV11-2, the J gene TRBJ2-2; the match to TRBD1 covers 9 bases. The CDR3 is 18 amino acids. The ends lost 7 bases at V and 2 bases at J; junction bases unmatched: 14. The germline gives CDR1 SGHAT, CDR2 FQNNGV. CDR3 amino acids: CASKVPLGQGRNTGELFF. DNA of the CDR3: TGTGCCAGCAAGGTGCCTCTCGGACAGGGGCGAAACACCGGGGAGCTGTTTTTT.

This chain links TRBV28 with TRBJ1-1; a weak D match, TRBD1 (6 bases). The CDR3 is 16 amino acids. Germline assignment: CDR1 MDHEN and CDR2 SYDVKM. Trimming took off 5 bases at V and 2 bases at J, with 18 bases between the two ends. The CDR3 coding sequence is TGTGCCAGCAGTCACATTCAGGGGACACCAAACACTGAAGCTTTCTTT. Amino acid sequence: CASSHIQGTPNTEAFF. Drawing the rest from reference TRBV28 and TRBJ1-1, the complete variable domain is DVKVTQSSRYLVKRTGEKVFLECVQDMDHENMFWYRQDPGLGLRLIYFSYDVKMKEKGDIPEGYSVSREKKERFSLILESASTNQTSMYLCASSHIQGTPNTEAFFGQGTRLTVV.

This clonotype was counted many times. The V call is TRBV7-8, the J call TRBJ2-5, with unresolved D. The CDR3 totals 18 residues. Between the trimmed V and J ends, which lost 5 bases and 5 bases, there was a span of 27 bases. Germline V gene sequence: CDR1 SGHVS, CDR2 FQNEAQ. This CDR3 is CASSPTTALRPSFETQYF. The CDR3 nucleotides are TGTGCCAGCAGCCCAACGACCGCCCTCAGGCCCTCCTTCGAGACCCAGTACTTC.

Only one count was recorded for this clonotype. This sequence joins TRBV20-1 and TRBJ2-6; maybe TRBD2 (5 bases). V lost 3 bases and J 0 bases, leaving 15 bases between the germline ends. The germline V gene has CDR1 DFQATT and CDR2 SNEGSKA (reference sequence). The CDR3 extends over 17 amino acids. This CDR3 reads CSASTQRSPSGANVLTF. The CDR3, as DNA: TGCAGTGCTAGTACGCAGCGGTCACCCTCTGGGGCCAACGTCCTGACTTTC.

The chain uses TRBV6-2 or TRBV6-3 and TRBJ2-3; D is perhaps TRBD2 (6 bases). The CDR3 spans 15 residues. The ends were cut back, 6 bases at V and 3 bases at J, with 16 bases in the middle. Germline V gives CDR1 MNHEY, CDR2 SVGEGT. In DNA form, the CDR3 reads TGTGCCAGCAGGAAGGGGAGGACTCTTACAGATACGCAGTATTTT. Translation: CASRKGRTLTDTQYF.

In its sample, this clonotype was seen a few times. This sequence joins TRBV27 and TRBJ2-1, with 7 bases lining up with TRBD2. The germline gives CDR1 MNHEY, CDR2 SMNVEV (reference sequence). The CDR3 length is 15 residues. V trimming: 1 base; J trimming: 5 bases; junction bases outside the gene matches: 5. In DNA, the CDR3 is TGTGCCAGCAGTTTATTACGGGAGGCCGACAATGAGCAGTTCTTC. This sequence encodes CASSLLREADNEQFF.

This clonotype has more than one count but fewer than ten. The chain employs TRBV5-6 and TRBJ2-3, with 7 bases lining up with TRBD2. V lost 4 bases and J lost 0; bases outside the gene matches: 11. CDR1 is SGHDT and CDR2 is YYEEEE in the germline V gene. The CDR3 runs to 17 residues. The CDR3 region is CASSEIGASGSTDTQYF. CDR3 nucleotide sequence: TGTGCCAGCAGCGAGATAGGGGCTAGCGGAAGCACAGATACGCAGTATTTT.

This clonotype appeared many times. The chain joins TRBV4-3 to TRBJ2-1; D may be TRBD2 (5 bases). V was cut by 0 bases and J by 8 bases, with 17 bases left in between. The CDR3 contains 16 residues. Germline V lookup: CDR1 LGHNA, CDR2 YSLEER. The CDR3 reads CASSQDGLPTGDEQFF. CDR3 sequence (DNA): TGCGCCAGCAGCCAAGATGGACTCCCCACTGGGGATGAGCAGTTCTTC.

In this sample, this clonotype turned up a few times. The chain joins TRBV25-1 to TRBJ2-3; the match to TRBD2 covers 7 bases. Looked up from germline, CDR1 is MGHDK and CDR2 is SYGVNS. This CDR3 has 15 amino acids. V trimming: 2 bases; J trimming: 1 base; junction bases outside the gene matches: 3. In DNA form, the CDR3 reads TGTGCCAGCAGTGAAGCCCTAGCGGGCACAGATACGCAGTATTTT. Encoded protein: CASSEALAGTDTQYF.

This clonotype was recorded many times. The V call is TRBV10-3, the J call TRBJ2-1, with D possibly matching TRBD2 (6 bases). V lost 8 bases to trimming and J lost 8 bases, with 13 bases between them. This CDR3 is built from 12 residues. The germline V gene encodes CDR1 ENHRY and CDR2 SYGVKD. The CDR3 sequence: CAIAGNGDEQFF. In DNA, the CDR3 is TGTGCCATCGCGGGGAATGGGGATGAGCAGTTCTTC.